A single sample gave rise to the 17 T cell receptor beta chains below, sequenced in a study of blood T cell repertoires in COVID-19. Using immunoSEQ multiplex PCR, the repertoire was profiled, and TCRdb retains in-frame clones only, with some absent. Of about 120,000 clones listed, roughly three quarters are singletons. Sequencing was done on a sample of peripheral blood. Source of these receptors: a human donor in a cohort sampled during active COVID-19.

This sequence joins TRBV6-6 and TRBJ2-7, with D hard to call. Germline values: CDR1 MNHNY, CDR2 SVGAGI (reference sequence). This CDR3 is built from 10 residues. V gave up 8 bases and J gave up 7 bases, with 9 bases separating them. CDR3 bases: TGTGCCAGCTCAGAGACAGAGCAGTACTTC. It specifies CASSETEQYF.

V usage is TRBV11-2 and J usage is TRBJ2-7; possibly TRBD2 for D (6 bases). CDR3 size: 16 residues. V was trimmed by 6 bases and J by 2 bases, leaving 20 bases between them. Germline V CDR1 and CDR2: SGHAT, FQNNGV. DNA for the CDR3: TGTGCCAGCAGGTACGGGACTCTCGATTCCACCTACGAGCAGTACTTC. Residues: CASRYGTLDSTYEQYF.

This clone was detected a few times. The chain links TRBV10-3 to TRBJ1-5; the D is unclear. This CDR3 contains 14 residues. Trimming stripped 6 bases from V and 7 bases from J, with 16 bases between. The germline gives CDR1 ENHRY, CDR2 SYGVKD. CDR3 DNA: TGTGCCATCAGCCCCCGTGAGGGTGCGCAGCCCCAGCATTTT. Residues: CAISPREGAQPQHF.

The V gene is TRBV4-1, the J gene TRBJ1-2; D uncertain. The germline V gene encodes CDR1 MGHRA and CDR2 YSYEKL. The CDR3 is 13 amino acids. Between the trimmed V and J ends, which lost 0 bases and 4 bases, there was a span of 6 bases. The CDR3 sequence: CASSQDGRYGYTF. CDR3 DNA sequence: TGCGCCAGCAGCCAAGATGGCCGCTATGGCTACACCTTC.

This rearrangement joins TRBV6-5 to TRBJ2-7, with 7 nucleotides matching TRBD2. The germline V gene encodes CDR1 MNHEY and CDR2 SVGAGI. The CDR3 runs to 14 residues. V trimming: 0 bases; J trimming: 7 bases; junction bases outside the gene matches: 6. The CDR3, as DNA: TGTGCCAGCAGTTACTCGGGTTGGGGGGGAGAGCAGTACTTC. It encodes CASSYSGWGGEQYF.

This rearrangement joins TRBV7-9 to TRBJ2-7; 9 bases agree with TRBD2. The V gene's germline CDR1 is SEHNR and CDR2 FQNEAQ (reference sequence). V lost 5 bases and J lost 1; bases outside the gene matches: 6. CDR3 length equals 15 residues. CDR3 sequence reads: CASSAKRGVSYEQYF. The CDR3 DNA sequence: TGTGCCAGCAGCGCCAAGCGGGGGGTTTCCTACGAGCAGTACTTC.

The CDR3 DNA is TGTGCCAGCAGCTTAGCGTTTAGCGGGTCTATTCTAATCGCCCTTTCCTACGAGCAGTACTTC. The encoded protein is CASSLAFSGSILIALSYEQYF. V and J are TRBV7-8 and TRBJ2-7; TRBD2 matches 7 bases. CDR1 and CDR2 from the germline V gene are SGHVS and FQNEAQ. This CDR3 has 21 residues. The V segment lost 0 bases and the J segment 1 base; nucleotides outside the gene matches: 21.

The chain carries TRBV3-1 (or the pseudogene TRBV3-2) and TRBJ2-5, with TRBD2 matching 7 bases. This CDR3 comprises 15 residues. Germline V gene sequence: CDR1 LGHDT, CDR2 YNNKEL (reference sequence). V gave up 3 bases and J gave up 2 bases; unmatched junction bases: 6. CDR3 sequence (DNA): TGTGCCAGCAGCCAGGGGTGGGGGGGTCAAGAGACCCAGTACTTC. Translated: CASSQGWGGQETQYF.

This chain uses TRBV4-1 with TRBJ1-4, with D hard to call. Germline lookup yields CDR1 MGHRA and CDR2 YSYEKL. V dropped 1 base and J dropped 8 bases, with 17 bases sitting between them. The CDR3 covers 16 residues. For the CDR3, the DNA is TGCGCCAGCAGCCAAGTCCCGAGAGGGTTTGGGGAAAAACTGTTTTTT. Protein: CASSQVPRGFGEKLFF.

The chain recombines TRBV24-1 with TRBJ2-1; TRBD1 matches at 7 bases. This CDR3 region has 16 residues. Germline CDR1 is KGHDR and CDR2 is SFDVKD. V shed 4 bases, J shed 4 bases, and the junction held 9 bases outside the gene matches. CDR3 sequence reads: CATSDQDREIYNEQFF. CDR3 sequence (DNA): TGTGCCACCAGTGACCAAGACAGGGAGATATACAATGAGCAGTTCTTC.

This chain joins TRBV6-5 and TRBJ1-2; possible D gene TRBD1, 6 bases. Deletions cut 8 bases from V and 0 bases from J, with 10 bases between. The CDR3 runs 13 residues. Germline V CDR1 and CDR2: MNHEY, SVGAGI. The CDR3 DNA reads TGTGCCAGCCGGGACATGACTAACTATGGCTACACCTTC. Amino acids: CASRDMTNYGYTF.

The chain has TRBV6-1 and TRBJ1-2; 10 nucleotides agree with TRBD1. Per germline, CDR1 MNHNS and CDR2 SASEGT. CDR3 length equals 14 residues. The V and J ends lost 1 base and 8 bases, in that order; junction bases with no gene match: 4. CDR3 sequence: CASSEGTGGKGYTF. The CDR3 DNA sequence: TGTGCCAGCAGTGAAGGGACAGGGGGTAAGGGCTACACCTTC.

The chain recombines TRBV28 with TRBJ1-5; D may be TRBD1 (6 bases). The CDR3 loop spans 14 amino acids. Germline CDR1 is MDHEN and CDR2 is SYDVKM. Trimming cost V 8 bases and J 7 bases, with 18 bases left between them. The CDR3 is CASSTQGGGQPQHF. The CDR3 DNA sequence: TGTGCCAGCTCCACACAGGGTGGCGGGCAGCCCCAGCATTTT.

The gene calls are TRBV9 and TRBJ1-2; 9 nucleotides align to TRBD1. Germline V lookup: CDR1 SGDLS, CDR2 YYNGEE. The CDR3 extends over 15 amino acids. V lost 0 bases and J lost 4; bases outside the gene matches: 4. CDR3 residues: CASSVVGTGRYGYTF. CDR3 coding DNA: TGTGCCAGCAGCGTAGTTGGGACAGGGCGCTATGGCTACACCTTC.

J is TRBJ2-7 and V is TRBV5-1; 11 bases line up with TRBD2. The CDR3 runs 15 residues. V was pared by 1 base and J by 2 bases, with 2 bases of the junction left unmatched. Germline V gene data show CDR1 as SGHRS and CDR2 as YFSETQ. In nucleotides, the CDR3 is TGCGCCAGCAGCTTGACTAGCGGGAGCCCCTACGAGCAGTACTTC. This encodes CASSLTSGSPYEQYF.

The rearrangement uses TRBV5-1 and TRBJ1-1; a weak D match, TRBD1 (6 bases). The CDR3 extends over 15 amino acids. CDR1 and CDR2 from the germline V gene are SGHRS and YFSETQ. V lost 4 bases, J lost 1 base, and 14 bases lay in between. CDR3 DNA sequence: TGCGCCAGCAGCCCCGAATTGGGGGCGAACACTGAAGCTTTCTTT. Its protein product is CASSPELGANTEAFF.

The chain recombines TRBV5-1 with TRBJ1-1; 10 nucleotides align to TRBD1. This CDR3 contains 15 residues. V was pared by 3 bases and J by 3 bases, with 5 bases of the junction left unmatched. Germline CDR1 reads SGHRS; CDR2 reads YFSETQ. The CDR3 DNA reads TGCGCCAGCAGCTCGAGGACAGGGGGGGACACTGAAGCTTTCTTT. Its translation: CASSSRTGGDTEAFF.